This TCR beta chain comes out of a study of metastatic and nonmetastatic thyroid tumors. This clone occurred many times. Thyroid surgery was preceded by no treatment in any patient. TCRdb re-analyzed the PCR reads using MiXCR. Found here are tens of thousands of clones, over 15% of them singletons; the top ten hold more than 9%. The origin of this receptor is a female donor with papillary thyroid cancer or a benign thyroid nodule (not recorded which). Some clones in this sample may be carry-over from other donors' samples. The sequenced sample was blood.

The CDR3 DNA reads TGTGCCAGCAGTTCCCCTAGCGGGGGGATTCGAGAGACCCAGTACTTC. Translating it yields CASSSPSGGIRETQYF. The chain is built from TRBV12-3 or TRBV12-4 and TRBJ2-5, with 11 bases lining up with TRBD2. This CDR3 contains 16 residues. Trimming took 4 bases from V and 4 from J; bases not matched to a gene: 8.